This T cell receptor beta chain was found in a study of control samples from healthy donors and cancer patients. Trimming stripped 5 bases from V and 2 bases from J, with 19 bases between. The germline V gene has CDR1 SGHNT and CDR2 YENEEA. CDR3 length: 16 residues. Only a few counts were recorded for this clone. Profiled with immunoSEQ multiplex PCR; TCRdb holds only in-frame clones, not every one. Among 100,000 to 120,000 clones listed, approximately 90% were seen once. The chain links TRBV11-3 to TRBJ2-7, with D perhaps being TRBD1 or TRBD2 (5 bases each). This TCR was recovered from a woman aged 55-75 years with lung cancer. The sequencing input was PBMCs. The CDR3: CASSTGRRGRTYEQYF. CDR3 nucleotides: TGTGCCAGCAGCACAGGCCGTAGGGGACGGACCTACGAGCAGTACTTC.